A single sample gave rise to the 15 T cell receptor beta chains below, sequenced in a study of blood T cell repertoires in COVID-19 (dated by TCRdb to the early 2020s). Library method: the immunoSEQ multiplex PCR assay. Entries here come from immuneACCESS through TCRdb and include only in-frame sequences with V and J called. Some clones fail to appear in such tables; in the studies checked, an unresolved V gene covers under half of the shortfall, and the cause of the remainder is unknown. The sample contains a few hundred thousand clones, around 87% of them found a single time. The ten largest clones capture more than 1.5% of the sample. The sample taken for sequencing was PBMCs or T cells enriched from blood (not recorded which). The receptors originated from a middle-aged man in a cohort exposed to, infected with or recovered from COVID-19 (not recorded which).

This chain connects TRBV7-8 to TRBJ1-3, with a weak D call TRBD1 (5 bases). The CDR3 runs to 17 residues. The V end was cut by 5 bases, the J end by 1 base, with 18 bases between. The germline CDR1 and CDR2 sequences are SGHVS and FQNEAQ. This CDR3 reads CASSLVAIRGSGNTIYF. CDR3 coding DNA: TGTGCCAGCAGCCTAGTCGCCATTCGGGGGTCTGGAAACACCATATATTTT.

The chain employs TRBV16 and TRBJ2-7, with 8 bases aligning to TRBD1. Germline loops: CDR1 KGHSY, CDR2 FQNENV. The V and J ends lost 4 bases and 8 bases, in that order; junction bases with no gene match: 4. The CDR3 totals 12 residues. The CDR3 DNA is TGTGCCAGCAGCCTGACAGGGGTTAAGCAGTACTTC. Translated: CASSLTGVKQYF. The full variable domain, in which reference TRBV16 and TRBJ2-7 provide the parts outside the CDR3, is GEEVAQTPKHLVRGEGQKAKLYCAPIKGHSYVFWYQQVLKNEFKFLISFQNENVFDETGMPKERFSAKCLPNSPCSLEIQATKLEDSAVYFCASSLTGVKQYFGPGTRLTVT.

This clone came up once. CDR3 coding DNA: TGTGCCAGCTCACCCCAGAACAGGAACACTGAAGCTTTCTTT. Translated, it gives CASSPQNRNTEAFF. The rearrangement uses TRBV18 and TRBJ1-1, with D unresolved. Trimming pared 3 bases from V and 1 base from J, leaving 9 bases between. CDR3 length: 14 amino acids. In germline, CDR1 is KGHSH, CDR2 LQKENI.

The genes are TRBV20-1 and TRBJ1-1; maybe TRBD1 (6 bases). This CDR3 is built from 11 residues. Deletions cut 4 bases from V and 6 bases from J, with 9 bases between. Looked up from germline, CDR1 is DFQATT and CDR2 is SNEGSKA (reference sequence). The CDR3: CSAMGASEAFF. The CDR3 DNA sequence: TGCAGTGCTATGGGGGCCTCTGAAGCTTTCTTT.

The chain uses TRBV11-2 and TRBJ1-6, with no clear D. Germline V gene sequence: CDR1 SGHAT, CDR2 FQNNGV. The CDR3 covers 16 residues. Trimming stripped 2 bases from V and 4 bases from J, with 12 bases between. The CDR3 DNA sequence: TGTGCCAGCAGCTTATCATCGGGGTCATATAATTCACCCCTCCACTTT. It encodes CASSLSSGSYNSPLHF.

The rearrangement uses TRBV7-9 and TRBJ2-7, with D possibly being TRBD1 (5 bases). V lost 2 bases to trimming and J lost 0 bases, with 8 bases between them. This CDR3 contains 14 residues. Germline V gene sequence: CDR1 SEHNR, CDR2 FQNEAQ (reference sequence). Written as DNA, the CDR3 is TGTGCCAGCAGCTTACAGGGTTCCTCCTACGAGCAGTACTTC. It encodes CASSLQGSSYEQYF.

The J gene is TRBJ1-1, the V gene TRBV29-1; D is uncertain. Trimming removed 5 bases at V and 1 base at J, with 8 bases between. The V gene's germline CDR1 is SQVTM and CDR2 ANQGSEA. The CDR3 consists of 12 residues. CDR3 amino acids: CSVPGENTEAFF. CDR3 coding DNA: TGCAGCGTTCCGGGAGAGAACACTGAAGCTTTCTTT. The full variable domain, its missing parts supplied by reference TRBV29-1 and TRBJ1-1, is SAVISQKPSRDICQRGTSLTIQCQVDSQVTMMFWYRQQPGQSLTLIATANQGSEATYESGFVIDKFPISRPNLTFSTLTVSNMSPEDSSIYLCSVPGENTEAFFGQGTRLTVV.

This chain links TRBV19 with TRBJ1-2, with 7 bases that match TRBD1. The CDR3 contains 14 residues. Trimming took 6 bases from V and 0 from J; bases not matched to a gene: 4. In germline, CDR1 is LNHDA, CDR2 SQIVND (reference sequence). CDR3 region: CASSQGQPNYGYTF. CDR3 DNA sequence: TGTGCCAGTAGCCAGGGACAGCCTAACTATGGCTACACCTTC.

V and J are TRBV7-9 and TRBJ1-2, with 8 bases identical to TRBD1. The CDR3 has 14 residues. Germline CDR1 and CDR2: SEHNR and FQNEAQ (reference sequence). V was clipped by 5 bases and J by 4 bases; unmatched bases: 6. The CDR3 loop reads CASSATGVPYGYTF. Here the CDR3 DNA reads TGTGCCAGCAGCGCGACAGGGGTGCCCTATGGCTACACCTTC.

The V gene is TRBV6-1, the J gene TRBJ2-5; 7 nucleotides align to TRBD2. The V gene end was trimmed by 2 bases and the J gene end by 1 base; junction bases not matched to a gene: 1. The CDR3 is 14 amino acids. CDR1 is MNHNS, CDR2 SASEGT, per germline. The CDR3 sequence is CASSELAVQETQYF. The CDR3 DNA sequence: TGTGCCAGCAGTGAACTAGCGGTCCAAGAGACCCAGTACTTC.

The chain recombines TRBV29-1 with TRBJ1-2; TRBD1 is a possible D gene (6 bases). Germline V CDR1 and CDR2: SQVTM, ANQGSEA. The CDR3 contains 15 residues. V dropped 0 bases and J dropped 2 bases, with 13 bases sitting between them. The CDR3 here is CSVEEVGQGNYGYTF. In nucleotides, the CDR3 is TGCAGCGTTGAAGAGGTGGGCCAGGGGAACTATGGCTACACCTTC.

The chain links TRBV6-2 or TRBV6-3 to TRBJ2-2; 9 bases agree with TRBD2. The germline V gene has CDR1 MNHEY and CDR2 SVGEGT. This CDR3 comprises 15 residues. With 6 bases clipped from V and 2 bases from J, the junction kept 4 bases outside the gene matches. CDR3: CASSPSGANTGELFF. The CDR3 nucleotides are TGTGCCAGCAGCCCTAGCGGGGCAAACACCGGGGAGCTGTTTTTT.

This chain connects TRBV7-8 to TRBJ2-3; D call uncertain. Germline loops: CDR1 SGHVS, CDR2 FQNEAQ. This CDR3 region has 12 residues. V was shortened by 8 bases and J by 6 bases, with 12 bases between the two germline ends. The CDR3 coding sequence is TGTGCCAGCCGCCGCGAGGCGGATACGCAGTATTTT. It yields the protein CASRREADTQYF.

This clone turned up a few times. This rearrangement joins TRBV28 to TRBJ1-2, with unresolved D. The V gene's germline CDR1 is MDHEN and CDR2 SYDVKM. Trimming took off 7 bases at V and 6 bases at J, with 21 bases between the two ends. The CDR3 is 15 amino acids. CDR3 sequence: CASKGGGRQSDGYTF. The CDR3 DNA is TGTGCCAGCAAAGGAGGAGGGAGGCAGTCAGATGGCTACACCTTC.

The chain combines TRBV11-1 with TRBJ2-2; maybe TRBD2 (6 bases). The germline V gene encodes CDR1 SGHAT and CDR2 FQDESV (reference sequence). The CDR3 runs 15 residues. Trimming took off 2 bases at V and 1 base at J, with 8 bases between the two ends. The CDR3 reads CASSLRRGNTGELFF. The CDR3 DNA follows: TGTGCCAGCAGCTTAAGGCGGGGGAACACCGGGGAGCTGTTTTTT.